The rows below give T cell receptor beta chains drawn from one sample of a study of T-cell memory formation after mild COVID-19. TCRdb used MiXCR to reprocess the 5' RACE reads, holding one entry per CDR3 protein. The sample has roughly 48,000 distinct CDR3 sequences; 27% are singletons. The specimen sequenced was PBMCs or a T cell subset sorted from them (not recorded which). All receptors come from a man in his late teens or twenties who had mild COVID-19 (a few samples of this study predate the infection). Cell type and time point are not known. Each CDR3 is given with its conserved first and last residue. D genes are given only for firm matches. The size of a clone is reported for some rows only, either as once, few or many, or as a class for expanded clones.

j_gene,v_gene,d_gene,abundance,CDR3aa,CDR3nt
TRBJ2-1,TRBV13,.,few,CASSLAWTPEQFF,TGTGCCAGCAGCTTAGCCTGGACTCCAGAACAGTTCTTC
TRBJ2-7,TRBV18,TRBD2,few,CASSLPGGSYEQYF,TGTGCCAGCTCACTCCCGGGGGGGTCCTACGAGCAGTACTTC
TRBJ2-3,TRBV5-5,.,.,CASTPRERSSTDTQYF,TGTGCCAGCACCCCCCGGGAGCGGAGCAGCACAGATACGCAGTATTTT
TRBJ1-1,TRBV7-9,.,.,CASSPGGMENTEAFF,TGTGCCAGCAGCCCGGGGGGTATGGAGAACACTGAAGCTTTCTTT
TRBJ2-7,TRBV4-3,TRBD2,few,CASSQAHSGGRSYEQYF,TGCGCCAGCAGCCAAGCACATAGCGGGGGTCGTTCCTACGAGCAGTACTTC
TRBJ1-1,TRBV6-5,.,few,CASSWRGNTEAFF,TGTGCCAGCAGTTGGCGGGGAAACACTGAAGCTTTCTTT
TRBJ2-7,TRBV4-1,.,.,CASSQGLGGREQYF,TGCGCCAGCAGCCAAGGATTAGGGGGGCGCGAGCAGTACTTC
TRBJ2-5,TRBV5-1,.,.,CASSLALNGQETQYF,TGCGCCAGCAGCTTGGCCTTGAACGGCCAAGAGACCCAGTACTTC
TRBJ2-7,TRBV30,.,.,CAWSGGNYEQYF,TGTGCCTGGAGTGGAGGGAACTACGAGCAGTACTTC
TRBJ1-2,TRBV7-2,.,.,CASSLVGARTYGYTF,TGTGCCAGCAGCTTGGTAGGGGCGCGTACCTATGGCTACACCTTC
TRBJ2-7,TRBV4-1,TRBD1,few,CASSRTVGQGKPEQYF,TGCGCCAGCAGCCGGACGGTGGGACAGGGGAAACCGGAGCAGTACTTC
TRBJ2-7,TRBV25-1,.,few,CASSGQTQYF,TGTGCCAGCAGTGGACAGACGCAGTACTTC
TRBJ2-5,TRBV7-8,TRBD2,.,CASSQGLAGETQETQYF,TGTGCCAGCAGCCAAGGACTAGCGGGGGAGACACAAGAGACCCAGTACTTC
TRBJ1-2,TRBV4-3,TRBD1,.,CASSRGTGANYGYTF,TGCGCCAGCAGCCGGGGGACAGGGGCGAACTATGGCTACACCTTC
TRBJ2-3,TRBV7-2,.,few,CASSYRAPDTQYF,TGTGCCAGCAGCTATAGGGCCCCAGATACGCAGTATTTT
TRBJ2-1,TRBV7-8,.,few,CASRMQGNNEQFF,TGTGCCAGCAGAATGCAGGGGAACAATGAGCAGTTCTTC
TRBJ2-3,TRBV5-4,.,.,CASREDSDTQYF,TGTGCCAGCAGGGAGGACTCTGATACGCAGTATTTT
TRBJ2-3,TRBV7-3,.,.,CASSFTGAEGDTQYF,TGTGCCAGCAGCTTTACGGGGGCCGAAGGAGATACGCAGTATTTT
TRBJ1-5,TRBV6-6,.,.,CASSYSYSNQPQHF,TGTGCCAGCAGTTACTCGTATAGCAATCAGCCCCAGCATTTT
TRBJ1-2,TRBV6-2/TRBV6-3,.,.,CASSYYGPRPDYGYTF,TGTGCCAGCAGTTATTACGGACCGCGCCCGGACTATGGCTACACCTTC
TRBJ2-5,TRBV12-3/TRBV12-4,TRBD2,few,CASNLGGVETQYF,TGTGCCAGCAACCTGGGGGGGGTAGAGACCCAGTACTTC
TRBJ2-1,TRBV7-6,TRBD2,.,CASSLGGGVNEQFF,TGTGCCAGCAGCTTAGGCGGGGGGGTTAATGAGCAGTTCTTC
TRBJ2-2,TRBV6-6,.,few,CATEGGELFF,TGTGCCACCGAGGGCGGGGAGCTGTTTTTT
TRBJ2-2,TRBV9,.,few,CASSVASRVGELFF,TGTGCCAGCAGCGTAGCATCGCGGGTCGGGGAGCTGTTTTTT
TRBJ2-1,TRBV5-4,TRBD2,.,CASVREGRYNEQFF,TGTGCCAGCGTTAGGGAGGGGAGGTACAATGAGCAGTTCTTC
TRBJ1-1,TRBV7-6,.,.,CASSPAGTNTEAFF,TGTGCCAGCAGCCCCGCAGGGACGAACACTGAAGCTTTCTTT
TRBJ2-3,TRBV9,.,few,CASSGPPGGATDTQYF,TGTGCCAGCAGCGGACCTCCTGGCGGGGCCACAGATACGCAGTATTTT
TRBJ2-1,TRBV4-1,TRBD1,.,CASSQGGQGVYNEQFF,TGCGCCAGCAGCCAAGGGGGACAGGGGGTTTACAATGAGCAGTTCTTC
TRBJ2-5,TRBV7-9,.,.,CASSPTEDQETQYF,TGTGCCAGCAGCCCAACAGAGGACCAAGAGACCCAGTACTTC
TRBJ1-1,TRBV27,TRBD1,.,CASSLTLTGITEAFF,TGTGCCAGCAGTTTAACCCTGACAGGGATCACTGAAGCTTTCTTT
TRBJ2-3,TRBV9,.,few,CASSPQGIHADTQYF,TGTGCCAGCAGCCCTCAGGGGATCCACGCAGATACGCAGTATTTT
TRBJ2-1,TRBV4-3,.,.,CASSPGLPYNEQFF,TGCGCCAGCAGCCCCGGCTTGCCCTACAATGAGCAGTTCTTC
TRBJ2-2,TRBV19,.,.,CASSIVGQNTGELFF,TGTGCCAGTAGTATAGTCGGACAGAACACCGGGGAGCTGTTTTTT
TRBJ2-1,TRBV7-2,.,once,CASSLDRNNEQFF,TGTGCCAGCAGCTTGGACCGGAACAATGAGCAGTTCTTC
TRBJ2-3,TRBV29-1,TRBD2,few,CSVERTSVADTQYF,TGCAGCGTTGAAAGGACTAGTGTGGCAGATACGCAGTATTTT
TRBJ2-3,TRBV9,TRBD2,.,CASSSSGLHTQYF,TGTGCCAGCAGCTCGTCGGGACTACATACGCAGTATTTT
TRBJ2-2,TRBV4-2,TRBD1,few,CASSTNHGTGASGELFF,TGTGCCAGCAGCACCAATCACGGGACAGGGGCCTCCGGGGAGCTGTTTTTT
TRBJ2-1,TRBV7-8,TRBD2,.,CASSTDSGGAVNEQFF,TGTGCCAGCAGTACCGATAGCGGGGGGGCCGTTAATGAGCAGTTCTTC
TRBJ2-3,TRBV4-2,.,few,CASSQGGGPADTQYF,TGTGCCAGCAGCCAAGGTGGGGGCCCCGCAGATACGCAGTATTTT
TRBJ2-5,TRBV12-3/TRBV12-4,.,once,CASSLGQYQETQYF,TGTGCCAGCAGTTTAGGACAGTACCAAGAGACCCAGTACTTC
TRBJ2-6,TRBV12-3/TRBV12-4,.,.,CASSLGTASGANVLTF,TGTGCCAGCAGTTTAGGGACAGCCTCTGGGGCCAACGTCCTGACTTTC
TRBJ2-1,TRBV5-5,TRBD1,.,CASLLWTGHHEQFF,TGTGCCAGCCTACTCTGGACAGGGCACCATGAGCAGTTCTTC
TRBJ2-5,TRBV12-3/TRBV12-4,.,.,CASSLGGGETQYF,TGTGCCAGCAGTTTAGGAGGGGGAGAGACCCAGTACTTC
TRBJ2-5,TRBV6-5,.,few,CASRLGRVRETQYF,TGTGCCAGCAGATTAGGGCGGGTCAGGGAGACCCAGTACTTC
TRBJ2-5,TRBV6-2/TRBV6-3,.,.,CASSDPHRERETQYF,TGTGCCAGCAGTGACCCTCACAGGGAGAGGGAGACCCAGTACTTC
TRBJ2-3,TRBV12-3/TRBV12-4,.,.,CASSPGGGAWTDTQYF,TGTGCCAGCAGCCCCGGAGGGGGCGCATGGACAGATACGCAGTATTTT